The T cell receptor beta chain under discussion was sequenced for a study of blood T cell repertoires in COVID-19 (dated by TCRdb to the early 2020s). As for the study more broadly: Samples covering the acute and convalescent phases of COVID-19 were provided by collaborators in the United States, Italy and Spain. The prospective study material was composed of cDNA or gDNA derived from T cells, B-cell-depleted T cells, or PBMCs. Subjects who had been exposed to COVID-19, were actively infected with it, or had recovered from it provided the deeply sampled blood TCRbeta repertoires that made up the dataset. The repertoires were made available in a free public database intended to serve as a resource for research on the immune response to SARS-CoV-2. Samples came from the ongoing ImmuneRACE study (first 160 participants) plus 1,254 subjects from 6 global collaborators. Sample metadata almost always included a de-identified subject ID, COVID-19 status, age in years and sex. HLA class I and class II types, where available, came from metadata supplied by the sample provider rather than from assay-based typing.

Collaborating institutions collected whole blood in K2EDTA tubes following their own protocols. For TCRbeta analysis, collaborators shipped samples in one of three forms: frozen whole blood, isolated PBMCs, or DNA extracted from either of those sample types. V is trimmed back by 5 bases and J by 8 bases, and the junction contains 11 bases that no gene match accounts for. CDR1 and CDR2 were assigned from the germline V gene (reference sequence) as LNHDA and SQIVND. From its cysteine to its phenylalanine, the CDR3 spans 15 amino acids. This entry keeps only the CDR3 DNA: 45 bases, framed from base 1. Study-wide conclusions, independent of this receptor: Clinical and demographic metadata were provided uncurated, with the amount varying by source and participant.

TCRbeta CDR3 regions were amplified from genomic DNA using the immunoSEQ Assay, a bias-controlled multiplex PCR. For the original study's pipeline: Within the assay, amplification of reference gene primers was used to estimate how many nucleated cells each sample contained. To quantify the absolute abundance of each unique TCRbeta CDR3 rearrangement, sequence reads were collapsed and filtered. For each sample, productive Simpson clonality was calculated as the square root of Simpson's diversity index over productive rearrangements. TCRdb's version of the immuneACCESS table is confined to in-frame rearrangements and falls short of the full clone set. An unresolved V gene accounts for under half of the shortfall where checked; the remainder is of unknown origin. V, J and clone size are those of that table, while D and trimming were read from the DNA. The sample table contains about 91,000 clones; only one count was recorded for about 80% of them. Clones ranked in the top ten supply around a quarter of the sample.

For this clone: Its binding antigen is unknown. No per-base quality is available; no much larger clone lies one base away.

The sequence links TRBV19 to TRBJ1-2; TRBD1 matches 10 bases in the middle. The TCR originated in a man aged 65 to 85 with acute or convalescent COVID-19. The sequencing sample was made of peripheral blood. The base sequence is TGTGCCAGTAGTCGGACAGGGGGAGATCCTTGGGGCTACACCTTC. This is translated as CASSRTGGDPWGYTF.